A selection of T cell receptor beta chains follows, all from one sample in a study of T cells in Graves' hyperthyroidism and ophthalmopathy. Each CDR3 protein gets one entry after TCRdb re-called the multiplex PCR reads with MiXCR. The sample includes hundreds of thousands of distinct CDR3 sequences, roughly 14% of them seen just once. Sequenced sample: blood. Receptor source: a woman aged 40 to 50 with Graves' ophthalmopathy. Each CDR3 is given with its conserved first and last residue. The D gene is left open where the match is weak. Expanded clones are given a class, and other clones once, few, many or no size at all.

d_gene: -
v_gene: TRBV29-1
j_gene: TRBJ2-7
abundance: many
CDR3nt: TGCAGCGTTGTAGACAGTAGGTACGAGCAGTACTTC
CDR3aa: CSVVDSRYEQYF

d_gene: -
v_gene: TRBV2
j_gene: TRBJ1-3
abundance: many
CDR3nt: TGTGCCAGCAGCCCCCAGGGATATGGAAACACCATATATTTT
CDR3aa: CASSPQGYGNTIYF

d_gene: TRBD1
v_gene: TRBV5-1
j_gene: TRBJ2-5
abundance: few
CDR3nt: TGCGCCAGCCAAATTGGACAGGGCATAGAGACCCAGTACTTC
CDR3aa: CASQIGQGIETQYF

d_gene: TRBD2
v_gene: TRBV27
j_gene: TRBJ2-2
abundance: many
CDR3nt: TGTGCCAGCAGTTTAGGGACTAGCGGGAGCCCGGACACCGGGGAGCTGTTTTTT
CDR3aa: CASSLGTSGSPDTGELFF

d_gene: -
v_gene: TRBV2
j_gene: TRBJ1-5
abundance: -
CDR3nt: TGTGCCACCCAACAAAGTCAGTCCAATCAGCCCCAGCATTTT
CDR3aa: CATQQSQSNQPQHF

d_gene: -
v_gene: TRBV29-1
j_gene: TRBJ1-3
abundance: few
CDR3nt: TGCAGCGTTGTAACGGGAGACTCTGGAAACACCATATATTTT
CDR3aa: CSVVTGDSGNTIYF

d_gene: -
v_gene: TRBV6-1
j_gene: TRBJ1-1
abundance: many
CDR3nt: TGTGCCAGCAGTGAAGGAGGGGTGAACACTGAAGCTTTCTTT
CDR3aa: CASSEGGVNTEAFF

d_gene: TRBD2
v_gene: TRBV20-1
j_gene: TRBJ2-7
abundance: many
CDR3nt: TGCAGTGCTAGAGCCGGGACTAGGACGACCTACGAGCAGTACTTC
CDR3aa: CSARAGTRTTYEQYF

d_gene: -
v_gene: TRBV6-2/TRBV6-3
j_gene: TRBJ2-7
abundance: many
CDR3nt: TGTGCCAGCAGTTACGGCATTTACGAGCAGTACTTC
CDR3aa: CASSYGIYEQYF

d_gene: -
v_gene: TRBV19
j_gene: TRBJ2-7
abundance: many
CDR3nt: TGTGCCAGTAGTGAAGGCTACAGGGTCCTCGCCTACGAGCAGTACTTC
CDR3aa: CASSEGYRVLAYEQYF

d_gene: -
v_gene: TRBV5-1
j_gene: TRBJ2-5
abundance: many
CDR3nt: TGCGCCAGCAGCTTGGAAGGGGGGAAGGGAGTCGGACGAGAGACCCAGTACTTC
CDR3aa: CASSLEGGKGVGRETQYF

d_gene: -
v_gene: TRBV6-5
j_gene: TRBJ1-3
abundance: many
CDR3nt: TGTGCCAGCAGTTACAGGGGGGGGAACGCTGGAAACACCATATATTTT
CDR3aa: CASSYRGGNAGNTIYF

d_gene: -
v_gene: TRBV19
j_gene: TRBJ1-1
abundance: many
CDR3nt: TGTGCCAGTAGTATGGGACGCCTGAACACTGAAGCTTTCTTT
CDR3aa: CASSMGRLNTEAFF

d_gene: -
v_gene: TRBV19
j_gene: TRBJ2-7
abundance: few
CDR3nt: TGTGCCAGTAGACATTACATGGACAGCTCCTACGAGCAGCACTTC
CDR3aa: CASRHYMDSSYEQHF

d_gene: TRBD1
v_gene: TRBV6-5
j_gene: TRBJ1-2
abundance: many
CDR3nt: TGTGCCAGCAGTTACTTTCCAGGACCAGGGGGCTATGGCTACACCTTC
CDR3aa: CASSYFPGPGGYGYTF

d_gene: -
v_gene: TRBV30
j_gene: TRBJ1-1
abundance: few
CDR3nt: TGTGCCTGGAGTGTGGAGTCGGGGGGGACTGAAGCTTTCTTT
CDR3aa: CAWSVESGGTEAFF

d_gene: -
v_gene: TRBV12-3/TRBV12-4
j_gene: TRBJ1-2
abundance: many
CDR3nt: TGTGCCAGCAGTTTAGCGTTGGGCTATGGCTACACCTTC
CDR3aa: CASSLALGYGYTF

d_gene: -
v_gene: TRBV12-3/TRBV12-4
j_gene: TRBJ1-2
abundance: many
CDR3nt: TGTGCCAGCAGTTTGGGCAGAAACTATGGCTACACCTTC
CDR3aa: CASSLGRNYGYTF

d_gene: -
v_gene: TRBV20-1
j_gene: TRBJ2-7
abundance: many
CDR3nt: TGCAGTGCTAGAGATTTGGAGGGAAATGTCTACGAGCAGTACTTC
CDR3aa: CSARDLEGNVYEQYF

d_gene: -
v_gene: TRBV11-3
j_gene: TRBJ1-2
abundance: -
CDR3nt: TGTGCCAGCAGCGTCTACACCTTC
CDR3aa: CASSVYTF

d_gene: -
v_gene: TRBV28
j_gene: TRBJ1-1
abundance: many
CDR3nt: TGTGCCAGCAGACATTGGGCAGAAAGATCTGAAGCTTTCTTT
CDR3aa: CASRHWAERSEAFF

d_gene: TRBD2
v_gene: TRBV9
j_gene: TRBJ2-5
abundance: many
CDR3nt: TGTGCCAGCAGCTTGAGCGGGAGGGCCCACGGGGAGACCCAGTACTTC
CDR3aa: CASSLSGRAHGETQYF

d_gene: -
v_gene: TRBV20-1
j_gene: TRBJ2-7
abundance: many
CDR3nt: TGCAGTGCTAGAGACGGACCGACCTCCTACGAGCAGTACTTC
CDR3aa: CSARDGPTSYEQYF

d_gene: TRBD2
v_gene: TRBV28
j_gene: TRBJ2-7
abundance: many
CDR3nt: TGTGCCAGCAACCCTAGCGGACCTCTCGACGAGCAGTACTTC
CDR3aa: CASNPSGPLDEQYF

d_gene: -
v_gene: TRBV20-1
j_gene: TRBJ1-1
abundance: many
CDR3nt: TGCAGTGCTAGCAGGGTGCCGAACACTGAAGCTTTCTTT
CDR3aa: CSASRVPNTEAFF

d_gene: -
v_gene: TRBV6-5
j_gene: TRBJ2-5
abundance: many
CDR3nt: TGTGCCAGCAGTTATATCTCGGGACACCAAGAGACCCAGTACTTC
CDR3aa: CASSYISGHQETQYF

d_gene: -
v_gene: TRBV2
j_gene: TRBJ1-1
abundance: many
CDR3nt: TGTGCCAGCAGTGATTGGACCCTGAGATGGGGGGATAGGATGAACACTGAAGCTTTCTTT
CDR3aa: CASSDWTLRWGDRMNTEAFF

d_gene: -
v_gene: TRBV20-1
j_gene: TRBJ2-7
abundance: few
CDR3nt: TGCAGTGCCTTCATCGGGGCCGCCCATGTCGAGCAGTACTTC
CDR3aa: CSAFIGAAHVEQYF

d_gene: TRBD1
v_gene: TRBV20-1
j_gene: TRBJ2-5
abundance: many
CDR3nt: TGCAGTGCTTTTCCCCTGATCCGGGACAGTGAAGAGACCCAGTACTTC
CDR3aa: CSAFPLIRDSEETQYF

d_gene: -
v_gene: TRBV5-1
j_gene: TRBJ2-6
abundance: many
CDR3nt: TGCGCCAGCAGCTTGGGGGCACCTGGGGCCAACGTCCTGACTTTC
CDR3aa: CASSLGAPGANVLTF

d_gene: TRBD2
v_gene: TRBV9
j_gene: TRBJ2-7
abundance: many
CDR3nt: TGTGCCAGCAGCGTAATACCTAGCGGGGGAGCATCCTACGAGCAGTACTTC
CDR3aa: CASSVIPSGGASYEQYF

d_gene: TRBD1
v_gene: TRBV20-1
j_gene: TRBJ2-5
abundance: many
CDR3nt: TGCAGTGCGCGGCAGGGGGCTCGGGAGACCCAGTACTTC
CDR3aa: CSARQGARETQYF

d_gene: TRBD2
v_gene: TRBV28
j_gene: TRBJ2-5
abundance: many
CDR3nt: TGTGCCAGCACACGCACGCCGGGGGGGGCAGAGACCCAGTACTTC
CDR3aa: CASTRTPGGAETQYF

d_gene: TRBD2
v_gene: TRBV12-3/TRBV12-4
j_gene: TRBJ2-5
abundance: -
CDR3nt: TGTGCCAGCAGTATCTATAGCGGGAGGGAGACCCAGTACTTC
CDR3aa: CASSIYSGRETQYF

d_gene: -
v_gene: TRBV6-2/TRBV6-3
j_gene: TRBJ1-5
abundance: -
CDR3nt: TGTGCCAGCTACAGCACGGACGTAGGTCAGCCCCAGCATTTT
CDR3aa: CASYSTDVGQPQHF

d_gene: -
v_gene: TRBV28
j_gene: TRBJ1-1
abundance: -
CDR3nt: TGTGCCTACAGCCGGGGGACTGAAGCTTTCTTT
CDR3aa: CAYSRGTEAFF

d_gene: -
v_gene: TRBV19
j_gene: TRBJ2-2
abundance: many
CDR3nt: TGTGCCAGTAGTTCCTCCGGAGCCACGCGGGAGCTGTTTTTT
CDR3aa: CASSSSGATRELFF